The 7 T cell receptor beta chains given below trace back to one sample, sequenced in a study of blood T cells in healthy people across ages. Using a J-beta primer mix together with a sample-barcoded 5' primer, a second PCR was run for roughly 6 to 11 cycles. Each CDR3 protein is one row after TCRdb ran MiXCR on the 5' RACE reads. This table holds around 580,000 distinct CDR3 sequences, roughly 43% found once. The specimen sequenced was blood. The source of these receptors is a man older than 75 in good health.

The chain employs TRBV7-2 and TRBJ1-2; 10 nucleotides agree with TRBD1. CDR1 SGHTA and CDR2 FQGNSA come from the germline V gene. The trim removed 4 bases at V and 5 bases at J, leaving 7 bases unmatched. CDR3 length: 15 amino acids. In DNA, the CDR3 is TGTGCCAGCAGCTCCCAGGGACAGGGGAGGTATGGCTACACCTTC. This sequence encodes CASSSQGQGRYGYTF. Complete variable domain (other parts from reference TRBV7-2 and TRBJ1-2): GAGVSQSPSNKVTEKGKDVELRCDPISGHTALYWYRQSLGQGLEFLIYFQGNSAPDKSGLPSDRFSAERTGGSVSTLTIQRTQQEDSAVYLCASSSQGQGRYGYTFGSGTRLTVV.

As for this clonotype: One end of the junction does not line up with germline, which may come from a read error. CDR3 amino acids: CTSSYSSPTHNEKLFF. The CDR3 region has the DNA TGTACCAGCAGTTACTCGAGCCCTACCCATAATGAAAAACTGTTTTTT. The chain has TRBV6-5 and TRBJ1-4; D is uncertain. Germline V gene sequence: CDR1 MNHEY, CDR2 SVGAGI. This CDR3 comprises 16 residues.

The CDR3 sequence: CASSFGDGGLYEQYF. The CDR3 DNA is TGTGCCAGCAGTTTTGGGGACGGAGGACTCTACGAGCAGTACTTC. The rearrangement uses TRBV12-3 or TRBV12-4 and TRBJ2-7; tentatively, D is TRBD1 or TRBD2 (5 bases each). V was pared by 3 bases and J by 3 bases, with 15 bases between. The CDR3 length is 15 residues.

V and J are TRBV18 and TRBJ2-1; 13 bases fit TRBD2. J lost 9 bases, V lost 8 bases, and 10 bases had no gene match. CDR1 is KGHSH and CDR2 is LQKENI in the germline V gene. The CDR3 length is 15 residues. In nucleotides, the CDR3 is TGTGCCAGCCCACTCCCGGGACTAGCGGGATTTGAGCAGTTCTTC. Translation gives CASPLPGLAGFEQFF.

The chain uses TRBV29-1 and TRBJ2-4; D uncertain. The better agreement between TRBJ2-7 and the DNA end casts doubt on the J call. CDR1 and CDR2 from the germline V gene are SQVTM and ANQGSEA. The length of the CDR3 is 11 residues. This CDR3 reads CSVESAYEQYF. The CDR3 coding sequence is TGCAGCGTTGAAAGCGCGTACGAGCAGTACTTC.

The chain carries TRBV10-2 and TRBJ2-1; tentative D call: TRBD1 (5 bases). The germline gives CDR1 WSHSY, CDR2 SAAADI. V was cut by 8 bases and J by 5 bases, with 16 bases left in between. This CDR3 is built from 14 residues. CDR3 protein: CASSGARAHNEQFF. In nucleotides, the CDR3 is TGCGCCAGCTCTGGGGCTCGCGCCCACAATGAGCAGTTCTTC.

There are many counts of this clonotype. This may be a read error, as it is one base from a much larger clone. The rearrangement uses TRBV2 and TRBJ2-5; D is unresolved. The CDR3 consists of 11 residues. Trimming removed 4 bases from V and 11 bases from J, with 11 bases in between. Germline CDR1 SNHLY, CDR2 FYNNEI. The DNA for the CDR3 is TGTGCCAGCAGTGTCAGTCATGAGCAGTACTTC. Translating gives CASSVSHEQYF.